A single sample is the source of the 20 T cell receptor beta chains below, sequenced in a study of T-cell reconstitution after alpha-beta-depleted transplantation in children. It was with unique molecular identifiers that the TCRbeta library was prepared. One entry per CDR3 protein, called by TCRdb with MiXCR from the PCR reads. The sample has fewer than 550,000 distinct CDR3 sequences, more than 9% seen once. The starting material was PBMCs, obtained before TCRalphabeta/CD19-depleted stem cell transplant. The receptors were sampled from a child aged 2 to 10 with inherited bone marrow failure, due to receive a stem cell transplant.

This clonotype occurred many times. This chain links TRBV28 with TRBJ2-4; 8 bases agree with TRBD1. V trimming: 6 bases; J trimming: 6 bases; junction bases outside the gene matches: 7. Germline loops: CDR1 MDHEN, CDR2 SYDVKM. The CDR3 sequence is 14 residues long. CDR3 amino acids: CASRPGGAGNIQYF. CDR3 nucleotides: TGTGCCAGCAGGCCAGGGGGCGCGGGAAACATTCAGTACTTC.

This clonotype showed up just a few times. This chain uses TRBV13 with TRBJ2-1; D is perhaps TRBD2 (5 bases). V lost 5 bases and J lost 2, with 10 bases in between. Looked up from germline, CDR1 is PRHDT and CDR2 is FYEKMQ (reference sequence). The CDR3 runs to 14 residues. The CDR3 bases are TGTGCCAGCAGCGTGAGCGGAGCCTACAATGAGCAGTTCTTC. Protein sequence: CASSVSGAYNEQFF.

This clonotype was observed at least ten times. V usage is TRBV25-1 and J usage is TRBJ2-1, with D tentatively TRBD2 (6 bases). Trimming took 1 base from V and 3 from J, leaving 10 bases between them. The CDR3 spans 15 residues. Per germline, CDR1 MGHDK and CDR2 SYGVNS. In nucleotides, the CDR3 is TGTGCCAGCAGTGAATTTAGCGGAGACTACAATGAGCAGTTCTTC. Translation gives CASSEFSGDYNEQFF.

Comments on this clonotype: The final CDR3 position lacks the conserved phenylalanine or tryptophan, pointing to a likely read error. CDR3 sequence: CATSTFGSYNEQFL. The CDR3 DNA follows: TGTGCCACCAGCACGTTCGGGTCCTACAATGAGCAGTTCCTC. The chain carries TRBV15 and TRBJ2-1, with D unclear. The V end lost 4 bases, the J end lost 1 base, and 8 bases lay between the germline ends. Looked up from germline, CDR1 is LNHNV and CDR2 is YYDKDF (reference sequence). This CDR3 is 14 amino acids long.

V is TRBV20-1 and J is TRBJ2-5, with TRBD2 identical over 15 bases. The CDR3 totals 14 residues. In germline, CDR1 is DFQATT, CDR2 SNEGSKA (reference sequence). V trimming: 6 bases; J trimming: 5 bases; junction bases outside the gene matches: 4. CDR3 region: CSAGLAGGGETQYF. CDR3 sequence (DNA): TGCAGTGCCGGACTAGCGGGAGGGGGGGAGACCCAGTACTTC.

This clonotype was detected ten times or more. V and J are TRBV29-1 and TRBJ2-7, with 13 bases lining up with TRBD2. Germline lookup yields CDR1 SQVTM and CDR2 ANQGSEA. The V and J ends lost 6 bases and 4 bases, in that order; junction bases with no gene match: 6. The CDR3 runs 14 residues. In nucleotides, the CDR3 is TGCAGCGTCCGGACTAGCGGGAGCGTTTACGAGCAGTACTTC. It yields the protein CSVRTSGSVYEQYF.

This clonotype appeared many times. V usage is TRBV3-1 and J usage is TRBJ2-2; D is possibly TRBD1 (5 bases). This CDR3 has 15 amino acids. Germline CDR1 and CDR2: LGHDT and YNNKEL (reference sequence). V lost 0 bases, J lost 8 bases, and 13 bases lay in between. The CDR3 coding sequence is TGTGCCAGCAGCCAAGACTCGACAGCTACAGGGGAGCTGTTTTTT. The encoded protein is CASSQDSTATGELFF. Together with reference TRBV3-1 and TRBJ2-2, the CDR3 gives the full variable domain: DTAVSQTPKYLVTQMGNDKSIKCEQNLGHDTMYWYKQDSKKFLKIMFSYNNKELIINETVPNRFSPKSPDKAHLNLHINSLELGDSAVYFCASSQDSTATGELFFGEGSRLTVL.

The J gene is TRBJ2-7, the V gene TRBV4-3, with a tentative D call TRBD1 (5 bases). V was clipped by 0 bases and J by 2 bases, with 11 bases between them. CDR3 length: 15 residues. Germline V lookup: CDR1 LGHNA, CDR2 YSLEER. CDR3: CASSQEAGYPYEQYF. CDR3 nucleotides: TGCGCCAGCAGCCAAGAAGCAGGGTACCCCTACGAGCAGTACTTC.

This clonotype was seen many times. As DNA, the CDR3 is TGTGCCTGGAGTGTAGCTAGCTCTCACTACGAGCAGTACTTC. It yields the protein CAWSVASSHYEQYF. The gene calls are TRBV30 and TRBJ2-7, with D tentatively TRBD2 (5 bases). The length of the CDR3 is 14 residues. Germline-derived CDR1 and CDR2 are GTSNPN and SVGIG (reference sequence). Trimming removed 0 bases from V and 3 bases from J, with 12 bases in between.

For the CDR3, the DNA is TGTGCCAGCAGTTTACCTAGCGGGACCACCTACGAGCAGTACTTC. As protein: CASSLPSGTTYEQYF. The genes are TRBV12-3 or TRBV12-4 and TRBJ2-7; TRBD2 matches 9 bases. The CDR3 is made up of 15 amino acids. J lost 2 bases, V lost 2 bases, and 4 bases had no gene match.

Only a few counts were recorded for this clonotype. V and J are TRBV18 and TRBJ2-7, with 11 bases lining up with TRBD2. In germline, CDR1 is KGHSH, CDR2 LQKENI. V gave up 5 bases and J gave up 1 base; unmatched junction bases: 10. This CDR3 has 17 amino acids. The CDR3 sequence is CASSTKLAGARSYEQYF. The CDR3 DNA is TGTGCCAGCTCAACTAAACTAGCGGGAGCACGTTCCTACGAGCAGTACTTC.

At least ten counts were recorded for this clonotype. Written as DNA, the CDR3 is TGCAGCGTTGATGGACAGGGAGCCTACGAGCAGTACTTC. Its translation is CSVDGQGAYEQYF. The chain is built from TRBV29-1 and TRBJ2-7; the match to TRBD1 covers 8 bases. Trimming at V came to 3 bases and at J to 2 bases, leaving 3 bases not matched to a gene. This CDR3 comprises 13 residues. From germline, CDR1 is SQVTM and CDR2 ANQGSEA.

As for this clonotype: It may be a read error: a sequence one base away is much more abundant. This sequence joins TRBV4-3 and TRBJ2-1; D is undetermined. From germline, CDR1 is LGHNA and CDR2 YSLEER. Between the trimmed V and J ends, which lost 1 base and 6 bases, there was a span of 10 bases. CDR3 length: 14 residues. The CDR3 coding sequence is TGCGCCAGCAGCCAAGGGTCTGCTCTCAATGAGCAGTTCTTC. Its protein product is CASSQGSALNEQFF.

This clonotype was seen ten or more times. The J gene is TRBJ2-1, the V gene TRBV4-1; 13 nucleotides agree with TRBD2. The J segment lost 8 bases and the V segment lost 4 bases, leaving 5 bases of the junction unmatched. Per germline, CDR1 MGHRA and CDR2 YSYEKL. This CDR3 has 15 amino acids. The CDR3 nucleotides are TGCGCCAGCAGCCCCGGGACTAGCGGGATAGATGAGCAGTTCTTC. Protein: CASSPGTSGIDEQFF.

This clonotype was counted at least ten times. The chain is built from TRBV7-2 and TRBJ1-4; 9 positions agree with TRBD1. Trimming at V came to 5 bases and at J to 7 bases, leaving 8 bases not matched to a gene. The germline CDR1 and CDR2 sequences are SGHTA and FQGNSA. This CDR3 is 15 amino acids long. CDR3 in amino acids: CASSHTGGFREKLFF. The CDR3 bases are TGTGCCAGCAGCCACACAGGGGGCTTCCGTGAAAAACTGTTTTTT.

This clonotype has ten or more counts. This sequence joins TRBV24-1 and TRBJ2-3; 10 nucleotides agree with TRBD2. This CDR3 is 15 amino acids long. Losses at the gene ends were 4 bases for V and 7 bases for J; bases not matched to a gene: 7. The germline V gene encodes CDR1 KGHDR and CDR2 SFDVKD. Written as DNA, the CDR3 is TGTGCCACCAGTGAACCCGGGACTAGCGTTTATACGCAGTATTTT. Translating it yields CATSEPGTSVYTQYF.

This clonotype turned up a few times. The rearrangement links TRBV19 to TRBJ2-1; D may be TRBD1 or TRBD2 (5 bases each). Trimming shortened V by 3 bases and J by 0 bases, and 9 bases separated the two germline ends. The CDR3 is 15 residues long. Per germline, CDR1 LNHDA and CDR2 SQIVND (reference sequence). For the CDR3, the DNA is TGTGCCAGTAGTATGGGGGATATCTCCTACAATGAGCAGTTCTTC. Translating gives CASSMGDISYNEQFF. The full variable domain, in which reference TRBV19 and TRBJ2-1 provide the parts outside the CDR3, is DGGITQSPKYLFRKEGQNVTLSCEQNLNHDAMYWYRQDPGQGLRLIYYSQIVNDFQKGDIAEGYSVSREKKESFPLTVTSAQKNPTAFYLCASSMGDISYNEQFFGPGTRLTVL.

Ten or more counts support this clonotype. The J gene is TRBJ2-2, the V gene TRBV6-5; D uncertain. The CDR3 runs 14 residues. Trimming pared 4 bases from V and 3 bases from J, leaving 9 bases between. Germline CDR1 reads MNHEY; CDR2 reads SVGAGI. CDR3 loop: CASSWYTYTGELFF. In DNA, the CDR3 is TGTGCCAGCAGTTGGTACACTTACACCGGGGAGCTGTTTTTT.

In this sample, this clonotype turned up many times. DNA for the CDR3: TGTGCCAGCAGCCCCCCTGGCGGGAGGGCCTACGAGCAGTACTTC. Amino acids: CASSPPGGRAYEQYF. This chain uses TRBV27 with TRBJ2-7; 9 bases fit TRBD2. The CDR3 spans 15 residues. CDR1 and CDR2 from the germline V gene are MNHEY and SMNVEV (reference sequence). V trimming: 6 bases; J trimming: 2 bases; junction bases outside the gene matches: 8.

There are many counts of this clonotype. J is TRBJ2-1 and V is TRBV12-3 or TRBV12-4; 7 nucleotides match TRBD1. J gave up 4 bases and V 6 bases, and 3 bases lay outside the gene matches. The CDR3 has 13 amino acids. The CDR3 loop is CASSGQEYNEQFF. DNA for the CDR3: TGTGCCAGCAGCGGACAGGAGTACAATGAGCAGTTCTTC.